In this sample, the clone carrying this T cell receptor (beta chain) turned up a few times. Its specificity is not known. Mouse names are used for the genes. From the germline J gene comes the end of the CDR3, since the read stops 4 residues before it. The length of the CDR3 is 15 residues. V dropped 0 bases and J dropped 0 bases, with 9 bases sitting between them. Germline CDR1 NNHDY, CDR2 SYVADS. This record belongs to a study of CD8+ T cells in alopecia areata. Looking at the study overall: The 7-10-week-old female C3H/HeJ mice were given skin taken from approximately 6-12-month-old C3H/HeJ graft donors that had spontaneous alopecia.

The authors extracted RNA and reverse transcribed it into cDNA as the sequencing template. Assay: immunoSEQ multiplex PCR; the TCRdb copy retains only in-frame clones and omits some. Listed here are roughly 120,000 clones without any singletons, the top ten holding around a fifth. Study-wide results and caveats: Sharing of TCRs across patients appeared less clear than in mice, possibly for HLA-related reasons.

The receptor was derived from a C3H/HeJ mouse with alopecia areata. MHC haplotype: H2-k. Sequencing used lesional skin. The chain carries TRBV13-3 and TRBJ1-2, with D uncertain. The CDR3 bases that were read are TGTGCCAGCAGTGATGCACACAGAGCAAACTCC. Its protein is CASSDAHRANS. The entire CDR3 protein reads CASSDAHRANSDYTF.